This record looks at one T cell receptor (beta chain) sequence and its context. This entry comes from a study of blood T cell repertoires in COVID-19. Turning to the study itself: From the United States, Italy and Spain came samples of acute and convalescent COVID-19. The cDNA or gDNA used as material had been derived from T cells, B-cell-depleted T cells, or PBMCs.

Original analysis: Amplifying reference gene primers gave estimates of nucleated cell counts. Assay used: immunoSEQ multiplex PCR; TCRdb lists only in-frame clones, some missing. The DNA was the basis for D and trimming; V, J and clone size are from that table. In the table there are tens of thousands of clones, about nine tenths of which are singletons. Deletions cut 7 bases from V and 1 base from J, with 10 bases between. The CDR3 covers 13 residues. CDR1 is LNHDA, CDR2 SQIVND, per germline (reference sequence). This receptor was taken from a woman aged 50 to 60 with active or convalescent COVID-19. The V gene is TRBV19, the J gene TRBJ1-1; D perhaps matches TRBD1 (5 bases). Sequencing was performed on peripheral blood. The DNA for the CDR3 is TGTGCCAGTATTAGACAGACGAACACTGAAGCTTTCTTT. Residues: CASIRQTNTEAFF.